These 30 T cell receptor beta chains originate from one sample sequenced in a study of CD8+ T cells in alopecia areata. cDNA reverse transcribed from extracted RNA served as the sequencing template. Sequencing was performed with immunoSEQ multiplex PCR; in TCRdb, only in-frame clones are kept and a portion is missing. There are over 250,000 clones in the sample, none observed a single time. On the basis of CD4, CD8alpha, NKG2D, NKG2ACE and other markers, pooled cutaneous lymph node cells were sorted. Source material: CD4+ T cells sorted from a lymph node. These receptors all stem from a C3H/HeJ mouse with alopecia areata. Mouse strain MHC haplotype: H2-k.

Turning to this clone: All gene names here are mouse names. Read sequence stops 4 residues before the CDR3 end, and the germline J gene provides the missing end. V gene TRBV13-2 combines with J gene TRBJ2-5; 10 nucleotides line up with TRBD2. CDR1 and CDR2 from the germline V gene are NNHNN and SYGAGS (reference sequence). The CDR3 has 13 residues. Germline trimming cut 6 bases from V and 3 bases from J; bases unmatched to any gene: 1. CDR3 bases read: TGTGCCAGCGCGACTGGGGGGCAAGAC. The encoded protein is CASATGGQD. The full CDR3 reads CASATGGQDTQYF.

As for this clone: Mouse gene names and germline throughout. The missing CDR3 end, 4 residues past where the read stops, is filled in from the germline J gene. V usage is TRBV1 and J usage is TRBJ2-2; 8 bases line up with TRBD1. The germline CDR1 and CDR2 sequences are NSQYPW and LRSPGD (reference sequence). This CDR3 is 16 amino acids long. V shed 0 bases, J shed 3 bases, and the junction held 3 bases outside the gene matches. Partial CDR3 DNA: TGCACCTGCAGTGCAGACAGGGGGCGGCACACCGGG. The encoded protein is CTCSADRGRHTG. The entire CDR3 protein reads CTCSADRGRHTGQLYF. The full variable domain, its missing parts supplied by reference TRBV1 and TRBJ2-2, is VTLLEQNPRWRLVPRGQAVNLRCILKNSQYPWMSWYQQDLQKQLQWLFTLRSPGDKEVKSLPGADYLATRVTDTELRLQVANMSQGRTLYCTCSADRGRHTGQLYFGEGSKLTVL.

In the case of this clone: These gene names are mouse names. The read ends 4 residues shy of where the CDR3 ends; the end is completed using the germline J gene. The sample contains more than one DNA sequence encoding this CDR3. The chain uses TRBV1 and TRBJ2-5, with 8 bases fitting TRBD1. V lost 5 bases, J lost 2 bases, and 3 bases stayed unmatched. Germline CDR1 NSQYPW, CDR2 LRSPGD (reference sequence). This CDR3 has 14 amino acids. The covered CDR3 bases are TGCACCTGCAGTTCCCAGGGGGCCCAAGAC. Encoded protein: CTCSSQGAQD. The complete CDR3 protein is CTCSSQGAQDTQYF.

In this sample, this clone turned up a few times. Gene names denote mouse genes. The CDR3 extends 4 residues past the end of the read, so its final part is completed from the germline J gene. The V and J genes are TRBV13-1 and TRBJ2-1; 10 nucleotides line up with TRBD2. V lost 3 bases to trimming and J lost 2 bases; unmatched junction nucleotides: 2. The length of the CDR3 is 15 residues. Per germline, CDR1 NSHNY and CDR2 SYGAGN. CDR3 loop: CASSGDWGDYAEQFF. CDR3 bases read: TGTGCCAGCAGTGGAGACTGGGGGGACTATGCT.

Concerning this clone: Gene names are the mouse ones. The observed sequence ends 3 residues before the CDR3 terminus, with the missing tail filled in from the germline J gene. Other DNA sequences in this sample translate to the same CDR3. The rearrangement uses TRBV13-3 and TRBJ1-6; 7 bases align to TRBD1. TRBJ1-6 is flagged as an ORF with uncertain function. The J segment lost 5 bases and the V segment lost 0 bases, leaving 2 bases of the junction unmatched. The V gene's germline CDR1 is NNHDY and CDR2 SYVADS. This CDR3 has 15 amino acids. Partial CDR3 DNA: TGTGCCAGCAGTGATGCCGGGACAGATAATTCGCCC. It translates to CASSDAGTDNSP. The entire CDR3 is CASSDAGTDNSPLYF.

Comment on this clone: Any gene name here is a mouse gene name. The read ends 4 residues shy of where the CDR3 ends; the end is completed using the germline J gene. V and J are TRBV31 and TRBJ2-4, with 7 bases that match TRBD1. Trimming took 0 bases from V and 3 from J; bases not matched to a gene: 9. The CDR3 covers 16 residues. CDR1 GKSSPN and CDR2 SITVG come from the germline V gene. This chain's CDR3 is CAWSLHRGGGQNTLYF. The sequenced part of the CDR3 DNA is TGTGCCTGGAGTCTGCACAGGGGAGGAGGCCAAAAC.

As to this clone: Genes and germline are mouse. The sequence runs out 4 residues before the end of the CDR3; the remainder is reconstructed from the germline J gene. The rearrangement uses TRBV13-1 and TRBJ2-1, with 7 bases that match TRBD1. Germline-derived CDR1 and CDR2 are NSHNY and SYGAGN. The CDR3 has 15 amino acids. The V gene end was trimmed by 3 bases and the J gene end by 1 base; junction bases not matched to a gene: 4. CDR3 in amino acids: CASSAGDSNYAEQFF. The sequenced part of the CDR3 DNA is TGTGCCAGCAGTGCCGGGGACAGCAACTATGCT.

Concerning this clone: Mouse germline and gene names are used. The sequence runs out 4 residues before the end of the CDR3; the remainder is reconstructed from the germline J gene. The gene calls are TRBV1 and TRBJ1-2; 9 bases line up with TRBD1. The V gene's germline CDR1 is NSQYPW and CDR2 LRSPGD (reference sequence). The CDR3 sequence is 13 residues long. The CDR3 bases that were read are TGCACCTGCAGTGGGACAGGGGTGAGC. Amino acid sequence: CTCSGTGVS. The CDR3 reads in full as CTCSGTGVSDYTF.

With respect to this clone: Germline and genes: mouse. Sequencing ends 4 residues short of the CDR3 end; the germline J gene provides the rest. V usage is TRBV13-1 and J usage is TRBJ1-1; D perhaps matches TRBD1 (6 bases). Looked up from germline, CDR1 is NSHNY and CDR2 is SYGAGN. V was pared by 0 bases and J by 3 bases, with 15 bases between. CDR3 length equals 16 residues. The sequenced CDR3 bases are TGTGCCAGCAGTGATGCAGTCCAGGGGCGGGACACA. The encoded protein is CASSDAVQGRDT. The full CDR3 is CASSDAVQGRDTEVFF.

This clone was found a few times. Gene names refer to mouse genes. The read ends 4 residues before the CDR3 terminus; that terminus is restored from the germline J gene. This sequence joins TRBV19 and TRBJ2-1; D call uncertain. Trimming took 2 bases from V and 0 from J, leaving 6 bases between them. The CDR3 has 14 amino acids. Germline V lookup: CDR1 FNHDT, CDR2 SITEND (reference sequence). The DNA read from the CDR3 is TGTGCCAGCAGTATTGGTAGTAACTATGCT. It encodes CASSIGSNYA. The whole CDR3 protein is CASSIGSNYAEQFF.

With respect to this clone: Gene labels here are mouse ones. CDR3 sequence: CTCSADRSFNYAEQFF. The covered CDR3 bases are TGCACCTGCAGTGCAGATAGGTCTTTTAACTATGCT. The genes are TRBV1 and TRBJ2-1; D not resolved. The read falls 4 residues short of the CDR3 end, and the missing part is taken from the germline J gene. This CDR3 spans 16 amino acids. V lost 0 bases to trimming and J lost 0 bases, with 9 bases between them. Per germline, CDR1 NSQYPW and CDR2 LRSPGD (reference sequence).

This clone has more than one count but fewer than ten. Mouse gene names and germline throughout. The read finishes 4 residues shy of the CDR3 end, and the germline J gene is used to complete it. This sample includes further DNA sequences coding for the same CDR3. The chain combines TRBV5 with TRBJ1-2, with a weak D call TRBD1 (6 bases). Germline CDR1 is LGHNA and CDR2 is YNLKQL (reference sequence). The CDR3 totals 14 residues. Trimming stripped 0 bases from V and 3 bases from J, with 8 bases between. CDR3 bases read: TGTGCCAGCAGCCAAGAGCCAGGGGACTCC. This codes for CASSQEPGDS. The CDR3 as a whole reads CASSQEPGDSDYTF.

About this clone itself: The germline and genes are mouse ones. The CDR3 end falls 4 residues outside the read, so it is completed with the germline J gene. V usage is TRBV13-1 and J usage is TRBJ2-7; 9 nucleotides match TRBD2. The V segment lost 3 bases and the J segment 1 base; nucleotides outside the gene matches: 5. CDR3 length equals 15 residues. CDR1 NSHNY and CDR2 SYGAGN come from the germline V gene. The CDR3 bases that were read are TGTGCCAGCAGTGTCACCGGGACTGGGTCCTAT. Encoded protein: CASSVTGTGSY. The full-length CDR3 reads as CASSVTGTGSYEQYF.

Comments on this clone: Germline and genes: mouse. The CDR3 end falls 4 residues outside the read, so it is completed with the germline J gene. The chain combines TRBV17 with TRBJ1-1; TRBD1 is a possible D gene (5 bases). The germline V gene encodes CDR1 MNHDT and CDR2 YYDKIL. This CDR3 has 13 residues. Trimming removed 1 base at V and 3 bases at J, with 6 bases between. The DNA read from the CDR3 is TGTGCTAGCAGTAGAGGGACATACACA. Protein product: CASSRGTYT. The CDR3 in full is CASSRGTYTEVFF. Full variable domain (rest looked up from reference TRBV17 and TRBJ1-1): DTTVKQNPRYKLARVGKPVNLICSQTMNHDTMYWYQKKPNQAPKLLLFYYDKILNREADTFEKFQSSRPNNSFCSLYIGSAGLEYSAMYLCASSRGTYTEVFFGKGTRLTVV.

As regards this clone: Genes and germline come from the mouse. Read coverage stops 4 residues before the CDR3 terminus; the germline J gene supplies the remainder. The rearrangement joins TRBV17 to TRBJ2-1; 13 nucleotides agree with TRBD2. The CDR3 runs 15 residues. Germline CDR1 reads MNHDT; CDR2 reads YYDKIL. The CDR3 protein is CASSRRDWGGAEQFF. The CDR3 bases that were read are TGTGCTAGCAGTAGAAGGGACTGGGGGGGAGCT.

Notes on this clone: Genes and germline come from the mouse. The read falls 4 residues short of the CDR3 end, and the missing part is taken from the germline J gene. The chain carries TRBV1 and TRBJ2-7; 9 bases match TRBD1. The length of the CDR3 is 14 residues. Germline V gene lookup returns CDR1 NSQYPW and CDR2 LRSPGD (reference sequence). The covered CDR3 bases are TGCACCTGCAGTGCCCGGGACAGGGAGTAT. This codes for CTCSARDREY. The entire CDR3 reads CTCSARDREYEQYF.

This clone has at least ten counts. The gene names here belong to mouse. The sequence runs out 4 residues before the end of the CDR3; the remainder is reconstructed from the germline J gene. Other DNA variants within this sample encode the same CDR3. V usage is TRBV13-1 and J usage is TRBJ1-2; 9 bases are shared with TRBD1. Germline values: CDR1 NSHNY, CDR2 SYGAGN. After removal of 5 bases from V and 0 bases from J, the junction contained 5 bases not matched to a gene. The CDR3 length is 15 residues. The CDR3 DNA, read in part, is TGTGCCAGCAGCCCACAGGGGGCCGCAAACTCC. Translated, it gives CASSPQGAANS. The CDR3 reads in full as CASSPQGAANSDYTF.

This clone was seen only a few times. Mouse germline and gene names are used. The read halts 4 residues ahead of the CDR3 end, with the missing end drawn from the germline J gene. The V call is TRBV13-1, the J call TRBJ2-5, with unresolved D. The CDR3 covers 14 residues. The germline V and J ends were trimmed by 2 bases and 0 bases, with 7 bases remaining between them. Germline V gene data show CDR1 as NSHNY and CDR2 as SYGAGN. The part of the CDR3 DNA that was read is TGTGCCAGCAGTGACAGACATAACCAAGAC. Protein sequence: CASSDRHNQD. The whole CDR3 reads CASSDRHNQDTQYF.

In the case of this clone: Germline and genes: mouse. The read terminates 4 residues before the CDR3 end, so the remaining end is supplied by the germline J gene. The chain joins TRBV1 to TRBJ2-4; no clear D. CDR1 and CDR2 from the germline V gene are NSQYPW and LRSPGD (reference sequence). The CDR3 sequence is 12 residues long. The CDR3 DNA, read in part, is TGCACCTGCAGTGTTGACAAAAAC. Translated: CTCSVDKN. The CDR3, in full, reads CTCSVDKNTLYF.

In the case of this clone: The gene names given are mouse names. The CDR3 end lies 4 residues beyond the end of the read and is filled in from the germline J gene. This sample also contains other DNA sequences that code for the same CDR3. The chain employs TRBV17 and TRBJ2-7; 8 bases fit TRBD1. Germline CDR1 is MNHDT and CDR2 is YYDKIL. This CDR3 is built from 13 residues. The CDR3 protein is CASSRTGGYEQYF. CDR3 bases read: TGTGCTAGCAGTAGAACAGGGGGGTAT.

Details on this clone: The gene symbols are mouse symbols. The CDR3 end falls 4 residues outside the read, so it is completed with the germline J gene. The chain combines TRBV31 with TRBJ2-1; 8 bases match TRBD2. V lost 3 bases and J lost 1; bases outside the gene matches: 2. Germline CDR1 reads GKSSPN; CDR2 reads SITVG. This CDR3 region has 14 residues. This chain's CDR3 is CAWRDWENYAEQFF. The sequenced part of the CDR3 DNA is TGTGCCTGGAGGGACTGGGAGAACTATGCT.

This clone was picked up a small number of times. Gene names are the mouse ones. The read gets to within 4 residues of the CDR3 end, and the germline J gene fills in the rest. The V call is TRBV13-3, the J call TRBJ2-4, with 9 bases aligning to TRBD1. This CDR3 is built from 15 residues. With 2 bases clipped from V and 0 bases from J, the junction kept 1 base outside the gene matches. Germline CDR1 is NNHDY and CDR2 is SYVADS. The CDR3 is CASSEDRGSQNTLYF. CDR3 DNA, as far as it was read: TGTGCCAGCAGTGAGGACAGGGGTAGTCAAAAC.

In its sample, this clone was seen many times. Mouse gene names and germline throughout. The read finishes 3 residues shy of the CDR3 end, and the germline J gene is used to complete it. This chain links TRBV13-1 with TRBJ1-6; 7 bases line up with TRBD1. TRBJ1-6 is assigned to the ORF class and has an uncertain function. Unmatched junction bases numbered 3, after V lost 3 bases and J lost 3 bases. CDR1 and CDR2 from the germline V gene are NSHNY and SYGAGN. The CDR3 runs to 15 residues. The part of the CDR3 DNA that was read is TGTGCCAGCAGTGCCGGGACAGTCTATAATTCGCCC. Its translation is CASSAGTVYNSP. The complete CDR3 sequence is CASSAGTVYNSPLYF.

About this clone itself: Gene and germline names: mouse. Coverage ceases 4 residues before the CDR3 finishes, and the germline J gene fills in the end. The sample has other DNA sequences that encode this CDR3 too. J is TRBJ2-5 and V is TRBV19; D ambiguous. The CDR3 has 13 amino acids. Germline V CDR1 and CDR2: FNHDT, SITEND (reference sequence). The part of the CDR3 DNA that was read is TGTGCCAGCAGTATACCGAGAGGAGAC. This translates into CASSIPRGD. From start to end, the CDR3 is CASSIPRGDTQYF.

This clone was picked up a small number of times. Mouse germline and gene names are used. With the read ending 4 residues before the CDR3 end, the germline J gene is used to fill in that end. The chain links TRBV19 to TRBJ1-2; tentative D call: TRBD1 (6 bases). Trimming took off 5 bases at V and 1 base at J, with 12 bases between the two ends. The CDR3 length is 14 residues. Per the germline V gene, CDR1 is FNHDT and CDR2 is SITEND (reference sequence). CDR3: CASRTGTKNSDYTF. The DNA read from the CDR3 is TGTGCCAGCAGGACCGGGACAAAAAACTCC. Full variable domain (outside the CDR3, taken from reference TRBV19 and TRBJ1-2): GGIITQTPKFLIGQEGQKLTLKCQQNFNHDTMYWYRQDSGKGLRLIYYSITENDLQKGDLSEGYDASREKKSSFSLTVTSAQKNEMAVFLCASRTGTKNSDYTFGSGTRLLVI.

Note on this clone: Genes and germline come from the mouse. The read halts 4 residues ahead of the CDR3 end, with the missing end drawn from the germline J gene. The J gene is TRBJ1-1, the V gene TRBV5, with 7 positions matching TRBD1. Per the germline V gene, CDR1 is LGHNA and CDR2 is YNLKQL (reference sequence). With 0 bases clipped from V and 3 bases from J, the junction kept 4 bases outside the gene matches. The CDR3 is 15 residues long. The DNA read from the CDR3 is TGTGCCAGCAGCCAAGACCCCGGGACAGACACA. Its protein is CASSQDPGTDT. The complete CDR3 protein is CASSQDPGTDTEVFF.

Regarding this clone: Mouse gene names and germline throughout. The CDR3 end lies 4 residues beyond the end of the read and is filled in from the germline J gene. This chain links TRBV31 with TRBJ2-2; D call uncertain. The germline V gene encodes CDR1 GKSSPN and CDR2 SITVG. V was shortened by 0 bases and J by 0 bases, with 5 bases between the two germline ends. There are 14 residues in the CDR3. The CDR3: CAWSLLTNTGQLYF. The CDR3 DNA, read in part, is TGTGCCTGGAGTCTCCTAACAAACACCGGG.

Of note for this clone: Any gene name here is a mouse gene name. Read coverage stops 4 residues before the CDR3 terminus; the germline J gene supplies the remainder. This chain joins TRBV1 and TRBJ2-1; 7 positions match TRBD2. The V and J ends lost 0 bases and 3 bases, in that order; junction bases with no gene match: 5. From germline, CDR1 is NSQYPW and CDR2 LRSPGD (reference sequence). This CDR3 is 16 amino acids long. CDR3 protein: CTCSADRLGAYAEQFF. The CDR3 DNA, read in part, is TGCACCTGCAGTGCAGATCGACTGGGTGCCTATGCT.

As concerns this clone: Gene names follow the mouse nomenclature. The missing CDR3 end, 4 residues past where the read stops, is filled in from the germline J gene. At the DNA level, this CDR3 is encoded by other sequences in the same sample as well. The chain recombines TRBV19 with TRBJ2-1, with 8 bases fitting TRBD2. The germline V gene encodes CDR1 FNHDT and CDR2 SITEND (reference sequence). The CDR3 length is 14 residues. V was pared by 3 bases and J by 3 bases, with 2 bases of the junction left unmatched. The CDR3 loop is CASSTTGGYAEQFF. The covered CDR3 bases are TGTGCCAGCAGTACCACTGGGGGCTATGCT.

This clone was observed a few times. Gene names are mouse gene names. The observed sequence ends 4 residues before the CDR3 terminus, with the missing tail filled in from the germline J gene. Other DNA sequences in the sample encode the same CDR3. This chain connects TRBV19 to TRBJ2-5, with 7 bases lining up with TRBD2. V shed 1 base and J 3 bases; nucleotides not matched to a gene: 2. Germline V gene data show CDR1 as FNHDT and CDR2 as SITEND (reference sequence). The CDR3 is 14 residues long. Here the CDR3 reads CASSIRGGQDTQYF. CDR3 DNA (partial): TGTGCCAGCAGTATACGGGGGGGTCAAGAC.